This T cell receptor beta chain was captured in a study of post-analysis software for immune sequencing data. In the study overall: Included courses were relapsing-remitting and secondary progressive multiple sclerosis; progressive-relapsing multiple sclerosis was also included.

This clonotype has a handful of counts. Its antigen is unidentified. CDR3 length: 11 residues. V was clipped by 4 bases and J by 6 bases, with 4 bases between them. Germline V gene sequence: CDR1 MNHEY, CDR2 SVGAGI. Study-level findings and limits: The five TRBV segments detected at higher frequency in patients than in controls included TRBV5-6, TRBV5-1 and TRBV20-1.

Unique molecular identifiers were built into the TCR beta cDNA libraries. Each CDR3 protein gets one entry after TCRdb re-called the PCR reads with MiXCR. The table shows hundreds of thousands of distinct CDR3 sequences, with about a third occurring only once. The sequence came from a girl between 5 and 17 years old with multiple sclerosis. The sample taken for sequencing was blood. This chain connects TRBV6-5 to TRBJ2-4; no definite D call. CDR3: CASSSRNIQYF. The CDR3 nucleotides read TGTGCCAGCAGTTCCAGAAACATTCAGTACTTC.